This paragraph reports one T cell receptor (beta chain). The CDR3 is 13 residues long. CDR1 WNHNN and CDR2 SYGVQD come from the germline V gene (reference sequence). The V gene lost 6 bases and the J gene lost 9 bases, with 15 bases spanning the gap. The source of the sample is a study of blood T cell repertoires in COVID-19. Whole-study context: Material from acute and convalescent COVID-19 was sourced from the United States, Italy and Spain. PBMCs, B-cell-depleted T cells, or T cells provided the cDNA or gDNA that made up the material.

Authors' data handling: Reference gene primer amplification yielded estimated nucleated cell counts. Assay: immunoSEQ multiplex PCR; the TCRdb copy retains only in-frame clones and omits some. The D gene and trimming were derived from the DNA, and the V and J assignments and clone size from that table. The data hold about 250,000 clones, with roughly 82% observed a single time. The chain is built from TRBV10-1 and TRBJ2-1; TRBD1 is a possible D gene (5 bases). This receptor was taken from a woman aged 80 or over with active or convalescent COVID-19. Specimen: peripheral blood. CDR3 coding DNA: TGCGCCAGCAGACAGGTACCTTTGGGTGAGCAGTTCTTC. Encoded protein: CASRQVPLGEQFF.